This T cell receptor (beta chain) is from a study of cytomegalovirus exposure and HLA in healthy donors. Turning to this clone: What it recognizes is unknown.

Profiling relied on immunoSEQ multiplex PCR, and the TCRdb table lists in-frame clones only, not all of them. This table holds about 120,000 clones, 95% to 96% found once. Findings of the study overall: High sensitivity and specificity were reportedly achieved when the classifier diagnosed cytomegalovirus status.

This receptor was identified in a young man in good health and CMV-seronegative. The sequencing input was PBMCs.

The CDR3 coding sequence is TGCAGCGTACTCGGGGAGGGGGGCTATGGCTACACCTTC. Its protein product is CSVLGEGGYGYTF. This chain joins TRBV29-1 and TRBJ1-2; possible D gene TRBD1, 6 bases. The CDR3 runs 13 residues. Germline CDR1 and CDR2: SQVTM and ANQGSEA. With 6 bases removed from V and 4 bases from J, the gap between germline ends came to 15 bases.